The 29 T cell receptor beta chains listed next were all sequenced from one sample in a study of blood T cell repertoires in COVID-19. Data came from immunoSEQ multiplex PCR; TCRdb stores just in-frame clones and leaves some out. Here the sample spans about 93,000 clones, 85% to 90% being singletons. What was sequenced was peripheral blood. The receptors shown here come from a human donor with active COVID-19. The donor label of this sample is uncertain.

This clone was seen only a few times. This chain uses TRBV6-2 or TRBV6-3 with TRBJ2-1; 8 nucleotides line up with TRBD1. Unmatched junction bases numbered 4, after V lost 2 bases and J lost 4 bases. CDR1 is MNHEY and CDR2 is SVGEGT in the germline V gene. The CDR3 sequence is 15 residues long. CDR3 in amino acids: CASSYTGTGYNEQFF. As DNA, the CDR3 is TGTGCCAGCAGTTACACCGGGACAGGTTACAATGAGCAGTTCTTC.

This chain joins TRBV21-1 and TRBJ1-2; whether TRBD1, the table's D call, matches the DNA was not checked. TRBV21-1 counts as a pseudogene. The CDR3 consists of 13 residues. In DNA, the CDR3 is TGTGCCAGGACAGGGGATGCTAACTATGGCTACACCTTC. Protein: CARTGDANYGYTF.

The rearrangement links TRBV20-1 to TRBJ2-7; D is undetermined. Germline V gives CDR1 DFQATT, CDR2 SNEGSKA (reference sequence). V dropped 4 bases and J dropped 3 bases, with 7 bases sitting between them. The CDR3 covers 11 residues. CDR3 nucleotides: TGCAGTGCTAAATTCGGCTACGAGCAGTACTTC. Its protein product is CSAKFGYEQYF.

The genes are TRBV5-1 and TRBJ2-5; the match to TRBD1 covers 10 bases. Trimming took 4 bases from V and 3 from J; bases not matched to a gene: 6. Germline CDR1 and CDR2: SGHRS and YFSETQ. This CDR3 is 15 amino acids long. Here the CDR3 DNA reads TGCGCCAGCAGCCCAGGGACAGGGGCAAAAGAGACCCAGTACTTC. This sequence encodes CASSPGTGAKETQYF. Full variable domain (missing parts from reference TRBV5-1 and TRBJ2-5): KAGVTQTPRYLIKTRGQQVTLSCSPISGHRSVSWYQQTPGQGLQFLFEYFSETQRNKGNFPGRFSGRQFSNSRSEMNVSTLELGDSALYLCASSPGTGAKETQYFGPGTRLLVL.

The chain carries TRBV7-2 and TRBJ1-2, with 7 bases lining up with TRBD1. The length of the CDR3 is 15 residues. Per germline, CDR1 SGHTA and CDR2 FQGNSA. V was clipped by 1 base and J by 8 bases; unmatched bases: 10. The CDR3 coding sequence is TGTGCCAGCAGCTTAGGCCCCGACAGGGTGGGGGGCTACACCTTC. It translates to CASSLGPDRVGGYTF.

This chain uses TRBV2 with TRBJ2-1; 8 nucleotides line up with TRBD2. This CDR3 region has 14 residues. J gave up 8 bases and V 2 bases, and 5 bases lay outside the gene matches. The V gene's germline CDR1 is SNHLY and CDR2 FYNNEI. In DNA, the CDR3 is TGTGCCAGCAGTGAACCGGGGGGGCGGGATGAGCAGTTCTTC. Its protein is CASSEPGGRDEQFF.

The chain uses TRBV29-1 and TRBJ1-1, with 7 bases lining up with TRBD1. CDR1 is SQVTM and CDR2 is ANQGSEA in the germline V gene. This CDR3 comprises 13 residues. Unmatched junction bases numbered 4, after V lost 5 bases and J lost 1 base. The chain's CDR3 is CSVSRQGNTEAFF. For the CDR3, the DNA is TGCAGCGTTTCCCGACAGGGGAACACTGAAGCTTTCTTT.

The rearrangement uses TRBV5-6 and TRBJ2-7; TRBD1 matches at 7 bases. V lost 4 bases, J lost 4 bases, and 8 bases stayed unmatched. The germline gives CDR1 SGHDT, CDR2 YYEEEE. The CDR3 loop spans 14 amino acids. The DNA for the CDR3 is TGTGCCAGCAGCCCCGGACAGGTGGGGTACGAGCAGTACTTC. Translation: CASSPGQVGYEQYF.

J is TRBJ1-5 and V is TRBV6-5; TRBD1 matches at 7 bases. The germline V gene encodes CDR1 MNHEY and CDR2 SVGAGI. This CDR3 contains 15 residues. Trimming removed 6 bases from V and 2 bases from J; junction bases left unmatched: 7. DNA of the CDR3: TGTGCCAGCAGCCCCGACAGGGATGGCAATCAGCCCCAGCATTTT. Residues: CASSPDRDGNQPQHF.

V usage is TRBV2 and J usage is TRBJ1-1; D is perhaps TRBD1 (6 bases). Germline assignment: CDR1 SNHLY and CDR2 FYNNEI. The V end was cut by 4 bases, the J end by 6 bases, with 12 bases between. The CDR3 has 13 residues. DNA for the CDR3: TGTGCCAGCAGTGGGTTGTCAGGGGCTGAAGCTTTCTTT. The encoded protein is CASSGLSGAEAFF. The full variable domain, with the rest looked up from reference TRBV2 and TRBJ1-1, is EPEVTQTPSHQVTQMGQEVILRCVPISNHLYFYWYRQILGQKVEFLVSFYNNEISEKSEIFDDQFSVERPDGSNFTLKIRSTKLEDSAMYFCASSGLSGAEAFFGQGTRLTVV.

V is TRBV4-3 and J is TRBJ1-1; D is ambiguous. The germline gives CDR1 LGHNA, CDR2 YSLEER. The CDR3 has 13 residues. Trimming took 2 bases from V and 3 from J, leaving 7 bases between them. The CDR3 bases are TGCGCCAGCAGCCAAACGAGGGACACTGAAGCTTTCTTT. Amino acids: CASSQTRDTEAFF.

The V gene is TRBV11-3, the J gene TRBJ2-1; 7 nucleotides agree with TRBD1. The CDR3 totals 14 residues. Trimming removed 5 bases from V and 5 bases from J; junction bases left unmatched: 6. Germline assignment: CDR1 SGHNT and CDR2 YENEEA. The CDR3 DNA is TGTGCCAGCAGCCAGGGACAGACCAACAATGAGCAGTTCTTC. Its protein is CASSQGQTNNEQFF. Drawing the rest from reference TRBV11-3 and TRBJ2-1, the complete variable domain is EAGVVQSPRYKIIEKKQPVAFWCNPISGHNTLYWYLQNLGQGPELLIRYENEEAVDDSQLPKDRFSAERLKGVDSTLKIQPAELGDSAVYLCASSQGQTNNEQFFGPGTRLTVL.

This chain uses TRBV18 with TRBJ1-3; maybe TRBD1 (5 bases). Germline lookup yields CDR1 KGHSH and CDR2 LQKENI. V shed 3 bases and J shed 8 bases, with 14 bases lying between them. The CDR3 runs to 14 residues. This CDR3 reads CASSPLQAGDTIYF. For the CDR3, the DNA is TGTGCCAGCTCACCGTTACAGGCTGGGGACACCATATATTTT.

This chain joins TRBV18 and TRBJ1-2, with TRBD1 identical over 12 bases. The germline gives CDR1 KGHSH, CDR2 LQKENI. V was pared by 1 base and J by 8 bases, with 14 bases of the junction left unmatched. The length of the CDR3 is 18 residues. The CDR3 sequence is CASSPQTGTGGTVGGYTF. The DNA of the CDR3 is TGTGCCAGCTCACCACAAACCGGGACAGGGGGCACAGTGGGAGGCTACACCTTC.

This sequence joins TRBV9 and TRBJ2-7; D is perhaps TRBD2 (5 bases). The V gene's germline CDR1 is SGDLS and CDR2 YYNGEE. Deletions cut 4 bases from V and 1 base from J, with 15 bases between. The CDR3 is made up of 15 amino acids. The CDR3 reads CASSPQAGRSYEQYF. In DNA, the CDR3 is TGTGCCAGCAGCCCCCAGGCGGGTCGATCCTACGAGCAGTACTTC.

Only one count was recorded for this clone. The chain carries TRBV28 and TRBJ1-1, with D tentatively TRBD1 (5 bases). This CDR3 has 14 amino acids. Per germline, CDR1 MDHEN and CDR2 SYDVKM. V shed 2 bases and J shed 1 base, with 8 bases lying between them. As DNA, the CDR3 is TGTGCCAGCAGTTTACCGGGGGGGAACACTGAAGCTTTCTTT. Translating it yields CASSLPGGNTEAFF.

The rearrangement links TRBV7-2 to TRBJ1-3; possible D gene TRBD1, 6 bases. This CDR3 region has 14 residues. Trimming took off 2 bases at V and 2 bases at J, with 7 bases between the two ends. The germline V gene encodes CDR1 SGHTA and CDR2 FQGNSA. The CDR3 protein is CASSLHRAGNTIYF. The CDR3 DNA follows: TGTGCCAGCAGCTTACACAGGGCTGGAAACACCATATATTTT.

The chain couples TRBV7-9 to TRBJ1-1, with 7 bases identical to TRBD1. J was trimmed by 1 base and V by 4 bases; bases with no gene match: 9. This CDR3 contains 16 residues. Germline lookup yields CDR1 SEHNR and CDR2 FQNEAQ (reference sequence). CDR3 sequence (DNA): TGTGCCAGCAGCTCTACAGACAGGGTAGGGAACACTGAAGCTTTCTTT. It encodes CASSSTDRVGNTEAFF.

This clone was detected once. The V gene is TRBV4-3, the J gene TRBJ1-2, with TRBD1 as a possible D gene (5 bases). Per germline, CDR1 LGHNA and CDR2 YSLEER. V was pared by 1 base and J by 8 bases, with 17 bases between. This CDR3 has 15 residues. The CDR3 protein is CASSQVSTGERGYTF. In DNA form, the CDR3 reads TGCGCCAGCAGCCAAGTTTCCACAGGCGAGAGGGGCTACACCTTC.

The gene calls are TRBV28 and TRBJ1-2; TRBD1 matches at 9 bases. This CDR3 has 15 residues. Germline CDR1 is MDHEN and CDR2 is SYDVKM. The trim removed 5 bases at V and 4 bases at J, leaving 8 bases unmatched. The CDR3: CASSRPGQGFYGYTF. CDR3 DNA: TGTGCCAGCAGTAGGCCGGGACAGGGATTCTATGGCTACACCTTC.

This CDR3 reads CASAQLNTGELFF. In nucleotides, the CDR3 is TGTGCCAGCGCGCAACTGAACACCGGGGAGCTGTTTTTT. This chain connects TRBV12-3 or TRBV12-4 to TRBJ2-2; D remains ambiguous. V was pared by 8 bases and J by 1 base, with 8 bases between. CDR3 length: 13 residues.

The CDR3 sequence: CASSLAMNTEAFF. The CDR3 coding sequence is TGTGCCAGCAGCCTAGCGATGAACACTGAAGCTTTCTTT. The J gene is TRBJ1-1, the V gene TRBV6-6; D remains unclear. Trimming cost V 6 bases and J 0 bases, with 8 bases left between them. The CDR3 spans 13 residues. Germline V gives CDR1 MNHNY, CDR2 SVGAGI (reference sequence).

This sequence joins TRBV28 and TRBJ1-4; TRBD1 is a possible D gene (6 bases). The CDR3 consists of 16 residues. Trimming pared 4 bases from V and 6 bases from J, leaving 18 bases between. CDR1 is MDHEN, CDR2 SYDVKM, per germline. DNA for the CDR3: TGTGCCAGCAGTTCAAATTCCGGGGGGCGGGATGAAAAACTGTTTTTT. It yields the protein CASSSNSGGRDEKLFF.

V gene TRBV4-1 combines with J gene TRBJ2-3, with 12 bases aligning to TRBD2. The CDR3 totals 18 residues. Unmatched junction bases numbered 8, after V lost 4 bases and J lost 0 bases. CDR1 and CDR2 from the germline V gene are MGHRA and YSYEKL. The CDR3 reads CASSLTSGGFPSTDTQYF. The DNA of the CDR3 is TGCGCCAGCAGCCTAACTAGCGGGGGGTTCCCCAGCACAGATACGCAGTATTTT.

V gene TRBV7-2 combines with J gene TRBJ2-6, with 9 nucleotides matching TRBD1. The CDR3 is 17 residues long. V gave up 9 bases and J gave up 0 bases; unmatched junction bases: 9. Germline CDR1 reads SGHTA; CDR2 reads FQGNSA. CDR3 sequence reads: CARATGGGGSGANVLTF. The CDR3 nucleotides are TGTGCCAGGGCGACAGGGGGAGGTGGCTCTGGGGCCAACGTCCTGACTTTC.

CDR3 nucleotide sequence: TGTGCCAGCAGTTTCCTACTCGGACAGGGCAGCTATGGCTACACCTTC. Amino acid sequence: CASSFLLGQGSYGYTF. This chain links TRBV27 with TRBJ1-2, with 8 bases lining up with TRBD1. V lost 3 bases and J lost 4; bases outside the gene matches: 10. In germline, CDR1 is MNHEY, CDR2 SMNVEV (reference sequence). The CDR3 has 16 amino acids.

This chain links TRBV18 with TRBJ1-3; TRBD1 might be the D (6 bases). Between the trimmed V and J ends, which lost 3 bases and 7 bases, there was a span of 10 bases. In germline, CDR1 is KGHSH, CDR2 LQKENI. The CDR3 consists of 13 residues. This chain's CDR3 is CASSPRQGNTIYF. For the CDR3, the DNA is TGTGCCAGCTCACCCCGGCAGGGGAACACCATATATTTT.

V and J are TRBV11-3 and TRBJ1-1, with a possible D match to TRBD1 (6 bases). Germline CDR1 is SGHNT and CDR2 is YENEEA. The CDR3 is made up of 13 amino acids. V was cut by 5 bases and J by 3 bases, with 10 bases left in between. The CDR3 loop is CASSRNRDTEAFF. The DNA for the CDR3 is TGTGCCAGCAGCCGAAACAGGGACACTGAAGCTTTCTTT.

The V and J genes are TRBV10-3 and TRBJ1-2; 11 positions match TRBD1. This CDR3 is 15 amino acids long. Germline CDR1 ENHRY, CDR2 SYGVKD. V trimming: 7 bases; J trimming: 8 bases; junction bases outside the gene matches: 12. The CDR3 spells CAITEWTGGDGGYTF. CDR3 DNA sequence: TGTGCCATCACCGAGTGGACAGGGGGCGACGGGGGCTACACCTTC.